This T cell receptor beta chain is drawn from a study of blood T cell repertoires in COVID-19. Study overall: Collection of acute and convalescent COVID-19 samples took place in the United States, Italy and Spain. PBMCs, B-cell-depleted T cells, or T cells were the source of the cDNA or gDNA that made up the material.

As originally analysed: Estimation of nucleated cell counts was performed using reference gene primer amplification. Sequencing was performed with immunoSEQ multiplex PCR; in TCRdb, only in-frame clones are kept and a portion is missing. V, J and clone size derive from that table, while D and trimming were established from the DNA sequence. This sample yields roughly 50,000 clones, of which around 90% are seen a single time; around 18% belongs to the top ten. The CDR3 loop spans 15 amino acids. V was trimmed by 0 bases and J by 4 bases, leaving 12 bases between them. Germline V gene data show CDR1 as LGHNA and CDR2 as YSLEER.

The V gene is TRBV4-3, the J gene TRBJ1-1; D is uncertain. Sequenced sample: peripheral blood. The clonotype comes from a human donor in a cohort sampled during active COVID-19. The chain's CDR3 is CASSQDISGVTEAFF. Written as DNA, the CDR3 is TGCGCCAGCAGCCAAGATATCAGCGGGGTCACTGAAGCTTTCTTT.